The next 17 T cell receptor beta chains were all read from a single sample in a study of T cells after yellow fever vaccination. TCRdb itself ran the 5' RACE reads through MiXCR, one entry per CDR3 protein. The profile covers 320,000 or so distinct CDR3 sequences, with approximately 8% appearing a single time and approximately 18% taken by the ten largest. The sample in question was PBMCs, obtained about 49 days after the first yellow fever vaccination. Receptors were obtained from a man aged 18 to 29 who received the YFV17D yellow fever vaccine.

This clonotype has a handful of counts. The junction shows a germline mismatch at one end, possibly a read error. V and J are TRBV7-7 and TRBJ1-2, with a tentative D call TRBD1 (6 bases). The length of the CDR3 is 15 residues. Germline V gives CDR1 SSHAT, CDR2 FNYEAQ (reference sequence). CDR3 coding DNA: TGTGCTAGCAGCCAATACCAAGGGGGGAAACGGGGCTACACCTTC. Protein product: CASSQYQGGKRGYTF. Supplemented by reference TRBV7-7 and TRBJ1-2, the full variable domain reads GAGVSQSPRYKVTKRGQDVTLRCDPISSHATLYWYQQALGQGPEFLTYFNYEAQPDKSGLPSDRFSAERPEGSISTLTIQRTEQRDSAMYRCASSQYQGGKRGYTFGSGTRLTVV.

This clonotype occurred many times. The genes are TRBV18 and TRBJ1-4; 10 bases map to TRBD1. The J segment lost 10 bases and the V segment lost 3 bases, leaving 5 bases of the junction unmatched. Germline CDR1 and CDR2: KGHSH and LQKENI. This CDR3 comprises 14 residues. CDR3 sequence: CASSPDRGTGKLFF. Here the CDR3 DNA reads TGTGCCAGCTCACCGGACAGGGGGACGGGAAAACTGTTTTTT.

V is TRBV15 and J is TRBJ1-6; no clear D gene. CDR1 LNHNV and CDR2 YYDKDF come from the germline V gene (reference sequence). The CDR3 totals 12 residues. Trimming took off 5 bases at V and 7 bases at J, with 6 bases between the two ends. CDR3 protein: CATSSLNSPLHF. The DNA for the CDR3 is TGTGCCACCAGCTCTTTAAATTCACCCCTCCACTTT.

The chain links TRBV2 to TRBJ2-3; 11 bases fit TRBD2. This CDR3 is 16 amino acids long. V dropped 1 base and J dropped 3; count of bases not matched to a gene: 3. Germline V lookup: CDR1 SNHLY, CDR2 FYNNEI. DNA of the CDR3: TGTGCCAGCAGTGAAGGACTAGCGGGGTTAACAGATACGCAGTATTTT. Its protein is CASSEGLAGLTDTQYF.

This clonotype appeared many times. This chain links TRBV6-5 with TRBJ2-4; 8 nucleotides agree with TRBD1. This CDR3 comprises 16 residues. V was pared by 4 bases and J by 0 bases, with 5 bases of the junction left unmatched. Germline-derived CDR1 and CDR2 are MNHEY and SVGAGI. The DNA of the CDR3 is TGTGCCAGCAGTTCCGGACAGGGACTAGCCAAAAACATTCAGTACTTC. This gives the protein CASSSGQGLAKNIQYF.

This clonotype has only a few counts. This chain uses TRBV20-1 with TRBJ1-1; D gene unclear. Germline CDR1 is DFQATT and CDR2 is SNEGSKA (reference sequence). V lost 5 bases and J lost 0, with 10 bases in between. The CDR3 has 13 amino acids. The CDR3 DNA is TGCAGTGCTCTTAGCGCCGTGAACACTGAAGCTTTCTTT. Translation gives CSALSAVNTEAFF.

Remarks on this clonotype: This may be a read error, as it is one base from a much larger clone. The chain joins TRBV7-2 to TRBJ2-3; D is possibly TRBD1 (6 bases). The CDR3 has 15 residues. V lost 6 bases and J 3 bases, leaving 16 bases between the germline ends. Germline loops: CDR1 SGHTA, CDR2 FQGNSA. CDR3 in DNA: TGTGCCAGCAGATTCGTGGGGGCCGGAACAGATACGCAGTATTTT. This gives the protein CASRFVGAGTDTQYF. Full variable domain (remainder filled in from reference TRBV7-2 and TRBJ2-3): GAGVSQSPSNKVTEKGKDVELRCDPISGHTALYWYRQSLGQGLEFLIYFQGNSAPDKSGLPSDRFSAERTGGSVSTLTIQRTQQEDSAVYLCASRFVGAGTDTQYFGPGTRLTVL.

DNA of the CDR3: TGTGCCAGCAGCGACGGACTAGCGGGGACAATCACAGATACGCAGTATTTT. Translated, it gives CASSDGLAGTITDTQYF. V is TRBV7-6 and J is TRBJ2-3; 12 positions agree with TRBD2. Per the germline V gene, CDR1 is SGHVS and CDR2 is FNYEAQ. Trimming took 5 bases from V and 2 from J; bases not matched to a gene: 8. This CDR3 has 17 residues. Variable domain in full (rest from reference TRBV7-6 and TRBJ2-3): GAGVSQSPRYKVTKRGQDVALRCDPISGHVSLYWYRQALGQGPEFLTYFNYEAQQDKSGLPNDRFSAERPEGSISTLTIQRTEQRDSAMYRCASSDGLAGTITDTQYFGPGTRLTVL.

This clonotype was detected a few times. V gene TRBV19 combines with J gene TRBJ2-7, with D unresolved. The CDR3 is made up of 13 amino acids. Germline loops: CDR1 LNHDA, CDR2 SQIVND (reference sequence). V was trimmed by 10 bases and J by 0 bases, leaving 13 bases between them. CDR3: CATQLSSSYEQYF. The CDR3 DNA reads TGTGCCACTCAACTTTCGAGCTCCTACGAGCAGTACTTC.

J is TRBJ2-2 and V is TRBV12-3 or TRBV12-4, with a weak D call TRBD2 (7 bases). V lost 3 bases, J lost 6 bases, and 11 bases lay in between. The CDR3 sequence is 14 residues long. CDR3 sequence: CASSLGGRPGELFF. The CDR3 nucleotides are TGTGCCAGCAGTTTGGGGGGGCGCCCCGGGGAGCTGTTTTTT.

This clonotype was detected only a few times. V and J are TRBV7-9 and TRBJ2-1; possible D gene TRBD2, 7 bases. The germline CDR1 and CDR2 sequences are SEHNR and FQNEAQ (reference sequence). V was trimmed by 5 bases and J by 6 bases, leaving 17 bases between them. The CDR3 contains 15 residues. The CDR3 protein is CASSGVWGGSNEQFF. In DNA, the CDR3 is TGTGCCAGCAGCGGCGTGTGGGGGGGCTCCAATGAGCAGTTCTTC.

This clonotype has a handful of counts. The rearrangement joins TRBV5-1 to TRBJ2-7; unclear D gene. This CDR3 has 15 amino acids. V was cut by 2 bases and J by 1 base, with 13 bases left in between. CDR1 is SGHRS and CDR2 is YFSETQ in the germline V gene. CDR3 nucleotides: TGCGCCAGCAGCTTCTGGCCTCTAGGATCCTACGAGCAGTACTTC. It translates to CASSFWPLGSYEQYF.

The rearrangement uses TRBV4-1 and TRBJ2-3, with D possibly matching TRBD1 (6 bases). The CDR3 has 15 residues. Per germline, CDR1 MGHRA and CDR2 YSYEKL. The V end lost 2 bases, the J end lost 0 bases, and 9 bases lay between the germline ends. This CDR3 reads CASSQRQVSTDTQYF. The CDR3 DNA reads TGCGCCAGCAGCCAACGACAGGTTAGCACAGATACGCAGTATTTT.

This clonotype was seen a few times. The chain joins TRBV19 to TRBJ2-1; 8 bases line up with TRBD1. Germline V gene sequence: CDR1 LNHDA, CDR2 SQIVND (reference sequence). There are 14 residues in the CDR3. The junction had 5 bases not matched to a gene; V was cut back by 8 bases and J by 2 bases. The CDR3 reads CASARQGTYNEQFF. The CDR3 nucleotides read TGTGCCAGTGCCCGACAGGGGACCTACAATGAGCAGTTCTTC. Full variable domain (outside the CDR3, taken from reference TRBV19 and TRBJ2-1): DGGITQSPKYLFRKEGQNVTLSCEQNLNHDAMYWYRQDPGQGLRLIYYSQIVNDFQKGDIAEGYSVSREKKESFPLTVTSAQKNPTAFYLCASARQGTYNEQFFGPGTRLTVL.

A note on this clonotype: Lacking the conserved final phenylalanine or tryptophan, this CDR3 likely reflects a read error. The V call is TRBV7-9, the J call TRBJ1-2; 7 positions match TRBD1. This CDR3 comprises 15 residues. With 5 bases clipped from V and 3 bases from J, the junction kept 9 bases outside the gene matches. Germline V lookup: CDR1 SEHNR, CDR2 FQNEAQ (reference sequence). CDR3 loop: CASSPRQGSDYGYTS. CDR3 sequence (DNA): TGTGCCAGCAGCCCCCGACAGGGCTCGGACTATGGCTACACCTCC.

This clonotype was counted only a few times. The chain uses TRBV5-1 and TRBJ2-2, with a tentative D call TRBD2 (6 bases). The CDR3 length is 15 residues. Per germline, CDR1 SGHRS and CDR2 YFSETQ. V was cut by 0 bases and J by 5 bases, with 11 bases left in between. The CDR3 region is CASSLASAGTGELFF. CDR3 coding DNA: TGCGCCAGCAGCTTGGCTAGCGCCGGAACCGGGGAGCTGTTTTTT. The whole variable domain, filled in from reference TRBV5-1 and TRBJ2-2, reads KAGVTQTPRYLIKTRGQQVTLSCSPISGHRSVSWYQQTPGQGLQFLFEYFSETQRNKGNFPGRFSGRQFSNSRSEMNVSTLELGDSALYLCASSLASAGTGELFFGEGSRLTVL.

The J gene is TRBJ1-2, the V gene TRBV14; 8 bases agree with TRBD1. The CDR3 loop spans 16 amino acids. Germline CDR1 SGHDN, CDR2 FVKESK. Trimming removed 8 bases from V and 4 bases from J; junction bases left unmatched: 15. This CDR3 reads CASDTGQGDKGYGYTF. The CDR3 coding sequence is TGTGCCAGCGATACCGGACAGGGAGATAAGGGCTATGGCTACACCTTC.